These T cell receptor beta chains were read from a single sample in a study of blood T cells in healthy people across ages. One entry per CDR3 protein, called by TCRdb with MiXCR from the 5' RACE reads. The data contain about 1.7 million distinct CDR3 sequences, under 30% of them singletons. What was sequenced was blood. Source of these receptors: a young woman in good health. CDR3s include the opening cysteine and the closing phenylalanine or tryptophan. The order of the fields is CDR3 length, D gene, V gene, clone size, J gene, CDR3 DNA, CDR3 protein. D genes are given only for firm matches. Expanded clones are given a class, and other clones once, few, many or no size at all.

14,.,TRBV5-1,many,TRBJ2-5,TGTGCCAGCAGTTTGGGGCTGGATCAAGAGACCCAGTACTTC,CASSLGLDQETQYF
14,.,TRBV20-1,few,TRBJ1-4,TGCAGTGCTAGAGACCAGAGCCAGGGGGAAAAACTGTTTTTT,CSARDQSQGEKLFF
16,TRBD2,TRBV3-1,.,TRBJ2-5,TGTGCCAGCAGCCAAGTCGTAGCGGGAGGGCCTGGTGAGCAGTACTTC,CASSQVVAGGPGEQYF
16,TRBD2,TRBV7-2,few,TRBJ2-2,TGTGCCAGCAGCTTAGTTAGCGGGGGCGCGTTGGGGGAGCTGTTTTTT,CASSLVSGGALGELFF
13,.,TRBV29-1,.,TRBJ2-5,TGCAGCGTTGAAGAGGCATTCCAAGAGACCCAGTACTTC,CSVEEAFQETQYF
13,.,TRBV30,.,TRBJ2-1,TGTGCCCGGAACTCAGGAAATAACAATGAGCAGTTCTTC,CARNSGNNNEQFF
16,.,TRBV6-4,.,TRBJ1-5,TGTGCCAGCAGTGACAGTTGGGCACAACAGGGACAGCCCCAGCATTTT,CASSDSWAQQGQPQHF
14,.,TRBV20-1,few,TRBJ2-7,TGCAGTGCTAGGGGACGGACTGGGACCTACGAGCAGTACTTC,CSARGRTGTYEQYF
18,TRBD2,TRBV3-1,many,TRBJ2-5,TGTGCCAGCAGCCAAGACAAAGGACTAGCGGGAAGCCAAGAGACCCAGTACTTC,CASSQDKGLAGSQETQYF
15,.,TRBV25-1,few,TRBJ1-2,TGTGCCAGCAGTGAATCCGGGAGTGTGACCTATGGCTACACCTTC,CASSESGSVTYGYTF
15,.,TRBV7-2,.,TRBJ2-2,TGTGCCAGCAGCTTAGCGGGGGGTCTACTCGGGGAGCTGTTTTTT,CASSLAGGLLGELFF
15,.,TRBV20-1,many,TRBJ2-7,TGCAGTGCTAGAGGCCGCAGACAGGATTCCTACGAGCAGTACTTC,CSARGRRQDSYEQYF
14,.,TRBV2,.,TRBJ1-1,TGTGCCAGCAGCGAAATGAAGGGAGGTACTGAAGCTTTCTTT,CASSEMKGGTEAFF
15,TRBD2,TRBV7-3,.,TRBJ2-1,TGTGCCAGCAGCTCCGGCGGGGGGGCTGACAATGAGCAGTTCTTC,CASSSGGGADNEQFF
19,.,TRBV7-9,.,TRBJ2-4,TGTGCCAGCAGGTTAATTTCGGCCGTGCCAAGGGGTACTAAGGATGAGCAGTACTTC,CASRLISAVPRGTKDEQYF